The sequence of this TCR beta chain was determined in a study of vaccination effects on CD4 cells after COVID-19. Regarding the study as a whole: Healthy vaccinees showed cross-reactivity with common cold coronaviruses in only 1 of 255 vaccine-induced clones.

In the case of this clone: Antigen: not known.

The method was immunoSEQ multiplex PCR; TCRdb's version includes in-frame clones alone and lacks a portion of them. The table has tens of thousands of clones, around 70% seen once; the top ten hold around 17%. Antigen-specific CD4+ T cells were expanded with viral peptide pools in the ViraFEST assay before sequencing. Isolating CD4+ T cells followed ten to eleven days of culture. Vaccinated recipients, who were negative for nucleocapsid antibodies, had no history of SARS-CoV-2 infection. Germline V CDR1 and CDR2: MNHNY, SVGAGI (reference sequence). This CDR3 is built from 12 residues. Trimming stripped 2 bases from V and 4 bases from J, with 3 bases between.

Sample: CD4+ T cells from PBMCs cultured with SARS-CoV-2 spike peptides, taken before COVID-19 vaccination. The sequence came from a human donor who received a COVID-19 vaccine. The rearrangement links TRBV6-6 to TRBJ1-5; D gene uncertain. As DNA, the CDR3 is TGTGCCAGCAGTTACCAGAATCAGCCCCAGCATTTT. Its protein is CASSYQNQPQHF.